This TCR beta chain appears in the sequencing data of a study of shared clonotypes between healthy human individuals. Study summary: CD4 naive cells filled three plates per donor, CD4 memory three, CD8 naive two and CD8 memory one.

Naive CD8 cells lacked CD45RO, underwent positive selection for CCR7 and left out terminally differentiated effector memory CD45RA+ cells. This CDR3 is built from 15 residues. Germline CDR1 and CDR2: LNHDA and SQIVND (reference sequence). Trimming pared 5 bases from V and 4 bases from J, leaving 15 bases between. Researchers divided each subset's genomic DNA evenly across several immunoSEQ plates. Clones were read by immunoSEQ multiplex PCR, and TCRdb kept only the in-frame ones, dropping some. The sample includes about 1.9 million clones, around 95% of them seen just once. This TCR derives from a man between 18 and 29 years old in good health. Some clones in this sample may be carry-over from other donors' samples. The specimen was naive CD8+ T cells from PBMCs. V and J are TRBV19 and TRBJ1-5; D possibly corresponds to TRBD1 (5 bases). CDR3 residues: CASSSLGGWNQPQHF. The CDR3, as DNA: TGTGCCAGTAGTTCCCTTGGGGGGTGGAATCAGCCCCAGCATTTT.